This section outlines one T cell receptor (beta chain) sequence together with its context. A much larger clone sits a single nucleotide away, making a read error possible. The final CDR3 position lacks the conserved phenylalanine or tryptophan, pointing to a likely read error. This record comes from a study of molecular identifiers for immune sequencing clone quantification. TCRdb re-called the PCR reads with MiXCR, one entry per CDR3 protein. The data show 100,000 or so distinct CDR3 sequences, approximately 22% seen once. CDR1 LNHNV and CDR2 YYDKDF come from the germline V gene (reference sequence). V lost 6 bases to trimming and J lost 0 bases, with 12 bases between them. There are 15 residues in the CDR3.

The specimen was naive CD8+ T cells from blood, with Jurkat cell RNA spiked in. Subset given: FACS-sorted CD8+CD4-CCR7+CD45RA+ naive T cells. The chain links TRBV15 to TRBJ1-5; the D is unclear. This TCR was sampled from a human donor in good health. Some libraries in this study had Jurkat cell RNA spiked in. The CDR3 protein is CATRSQTNSNQPQHS. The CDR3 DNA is TGTGCCACCAGAAGCCAGACAAATAGCAATCAGCCCCAGCATTCT.